This T cell receptor (beta chain) was profiled in a study of beta chain features in type 1 diabetes. Whole-study findings and limits: When Type 1 diabetes patients were examined, their TCRB CDR3s proved moderately but significantly shorter in all four CD4+ subsets.

This clone has just one count. The target antigen is unknown. An end of the junction does not agree with germline; a read error may underlie this. Every bit of the isolated RNA underwent reverse transcription, so sequencing read expressed TCRB transcripts. TCRdb keeps only in-frame clones here, not all; method: immunoSEQ multiplex PCR. The sample has about 150,000 clones, 6.5% to 9.5% seen once. The CDR3 is 13 residues long. Germline V CDR1 and CDR2: LNHDA, SQIVND (reference sequence). The chain has TRBV19 and TRBJ2-1; D remains unclear. The receptor was isolated from a middle-aged woman with type 1 diabetes. The sample consisted of central memory CD4+ T cells from blood. In nucleotides, the CDR3 is TGTGCCAGTAGTATAAGCCGAGAGAATGGGCAGTTCTTC. Translating gives CASSISRENGQFF.